Each of the 18 T cell receptor beta chains below was sequenced from the same sample in a study of metastatic and nonmetastatic thyroid tumors. TCRdb reassembled clones from the PCR reads with MiXCR. The table records 40,000 or so clones, about 13% of them present only once. No patient received treatment before thyroid surgery. Specimen: blood. These receptors all come from a female donor with papillary thyroid cancer or a benign thyroid nodule (not recorded which). Some clones in this sample may be carry-over from other donors' samples.

Ten or more counts support this clone. The gene calls are TRBV28 and TRBJ1-1, with D possibly TRBD1 on 6 matching bases. The CDR3 is 13 residues long. The germline V and J ends were trimmed by 10 bases and 1 base, with 13 bases remaining between them. The germline gives CDR1 MDHEN, CDR2 SYDVKM. The CDR3 spells CATLNRANTEAFF. CDR3 DNA: TGTGCCACCCTAAACAGGGCGAACACTGAAGCTTTCTTT.

This clone was seen at least ten times. V usage is TRBV5-1 and J usage is TRBJ2-1, with TRBD2 matching over 7 bases. The length of the CDR3 is 14 residues. CDR1 and CDR2 (germline): SGHRS, YFSETQ. With V trimmed by 1 base and J by 7 bases, 5 bases remained unmatched. The CDR3 region has the DNA TGCGCCAGCAGCTTGTTAACTAGCGCGAATGAGCAGTTCTTC. It encodes CASSLLTSANEQFF.

V gene TRBV9 combines with J gene TRBJ2-5, with 10 positions matching TRBD1. Trimming at V came to 3 bases and at J to 5 bases, leaving 4 bases not matched to a gene. CDR1 and CDR2 (germline): SGDLS, YYNGEE. This CDR3 has 14 amino acids. In DNA, the CDR3 is TGTGCCAGCAGCGCCGGGACAGGGGTGGAGACCCAGTACTTC. Its protein is CASSAGTGVETQYF.

This clone showed up many times. The chain employs TRBV3-1 and TRBJ2-5; TRBD2 matches at 10 bases. The CDR3 loop spans 16 amino acids. Germline loops: CDR1 LGHDT, CDR2 YNNKEL (reference sequence). With 4 bases clipped from V and 1 base from J, the junction kept 6 bases outside the gene matches. The CDR3 sequence is CASSPRRTSGQETQYF. CDR3 coding DNA: TGTGCCAGCAGCCCCCGGCGGACTAGCGGCCAAGAGACCCAGTACTTC.

The chain is built from TRBV6-2 or TRBV6-3 and TRBJ2-5; 8 nucleotides align to TRBD1. Trimming took 3 bases from V and 7 from J; bases not matched to a gene: 7. CDR1 and CDR2 (germline): MNHEY, SVGEGT. The CDR3 consists of 14 residues. In DNA form, the CDR3 reads TGTGCCAGCAGTTATTCCAGGGGGACAGGGACCCAGTACTTC. Its translation is CASSYSRGTGTQYF.

The chain uses TRBV9 and TRBJ2-3, with 9 bases aligning to TRBD2. Germline assignment: CDR1 SGDLS and CDR2 YYNGEE. V lost 6 bases and J lost 0; bases outside the gene matches: 5. This CDR3 spans 15 amino acids. The CDR3 bases are TGTGCCAGCATAAGCCTAGCGGGGAGCACAGATACGCAGTATTTT. Translated: CASISLAGSTDTQYF.

The table lists this clone with many counts. V gene TRBV6-1 combines with J gene TRBJ2-2, with D perhaps matching TRBD2 (6 bases). Germline loops: CDR1 MNHNS, CDR2 SASEGT. V was clipped by 6 bases and J by 6 bases, with 23 bases between them. The CDR3 has 17 residues. The CDR3 spells CASSRSGGAGGAGELFF. The CDR3 nucleotides read TGTGCCAGCAGCCGCTCAGGAGGGGCCGGTGGCGCCGGGGAGCTGTTTTTT.

This clone was found many times. V and J are TRBV7-9 and TRBJ1-4, with D hard to call. The CDR3 runs to 14 residues. Trimming removed 3 bases at V and 2 bases at J, with 7 bases between. CDR1 is SEHNR, CDR2 FQNEAQ, per germline (reference sequence). DNA for the CDR3: TGTGCCAGCAGCTTGGTAGGGACTAATGAAAAACTGTTTTTT. Translating gives CASSLVGTNEKLFF. The complete variable domain, with remaining parts taken from reference TRBV7-9 and TRBJ1-4, reads DTGVSQNPRHKITKRGQNVTFRCDPISEHNRLYWYRQTLGQGPEFLTYFQNEAQLEKSRLLSDRFSAERPKGSFSTLEIQRTEQGDSAMYLCASSLVGTNEKLFFGSGTQLSVL.

In its sample, this clone was seen once. One end of the junction fails to match germline, which may point to a read error. The chain employs TRBV7-7 and TRBJ1-2, with TRBD1 identical over 9 bases. There are 15 residues in the CDR3. Germline loops: CDR1 SSHAT, CDR2 FNYEAQ (reference sequence). CDR3 sequence (DNA): TGTGCTAGCAGCTTTATTACAGGGGGCAACTATGGCTACACCTTC. Protein: CASSFITGGNYGYTF.

This clone is labeled medium-sized (0.01 to 0.1%). This chain connects TRBV27 to TRBJ2-7; TRBD2 matches 9 bases. Germline CDR1 is MNHEY and CDR2 is SMNVEV (reference sequence). The CDR3 has 16 amino acids. After removal of 0 bases from V and 4 bases from J, the junction contained 7 bases not matched to a gene. As DNA, the CDR3 is TGTGCCAGCAGTTTATCGGCGGGACTAGCCCAATACGAGCAGTACTTC. This codes for CASSLSAGLAQYEQYF.

Details on this clone: With a much larger clone just one base away, this may be a read error. The chain joins TRBV29-1 to TRBJ1-2, with D unclear. Looked up from germline, CDR1 is SQVTM and CDR2 is ANQGSEA. Deletions cut 6 bases from V and 3 bases from J, with 5 bases between. This CDR3 spans 10 amino acids. Written as DNA, the CDR3 is TGCAGCGTCGCAGACTATGGCTACACCTTC. This encodes CSVADYGYTF.

This clone qualifies as medium-sized (0.01 to 0.1%). The rearrangement joins TRBV27 to TRBJ1-2; 10 positions agree with TRBD1. J lost 6 bases, V lost 6 bases, and 4 bases had no gene match. The CDR3 has 13 residues. Germline V gene sequence: CDR1 MNHEY, CDR2 SMNVEV (reference sequence). CDR3 residues: CASRGQGMDGYTF. DNA for the CDR3: TGTGCCAGCAGGGGACAGGGGATGGATGGCTACACCTTC.

The table lists this clone with a few counts. The chain joins TRBV28 to TRBJ1-5; no clear D. The CDR3 sequence is 15 residues long. The germline V and J ends were trimmed by 5 bases and 0 bases, with 11 bases remaining between them. Germline V gives CDR1 MDHEN, CDR2 SYDVKM. CDR3 in DNA: TGTGCCAGCAGTCTCAGGATGGATAGCAATCAGCCCCAGCATTTT. It encodes CASSLRMDSNQPQHF.

In regard to this clone: The junction does not match germline at one end; this may be a read error. The chain couples TRBV12-3 or TRBV12-4 to TRBJ2-1; D perhaps matches TRBD2 (6 bases). This CDR3 region has 14 residues. CDR3 coding DNA: TGTGCCAGCAGTTTATTACTAGCTCGCAATGAGCATTTCTTC. Its translation is CASSLLLARNEHFF.

This clone was detected many times. The rearrangement links TRBV14 to TRBJ1-4; 12 positions agree with TRBD1. The germline V gene has CDR1 SGHDN and CDR2 FVKESK. Trimming removed 1 base from V and 13 bases from J; junction bases left unmatched: 7. This CDR3 is built from 15 residues. In DNA form, the CDR3 reads TGTGCCAGCAGCCAAGTGGGACAGGGGGCCCGAGGACTGTTTTTT. Its translation: CASSQVGQGARGLFF.

This clone showed up many times. The chain links TRBV12-3 or TRBV12-4 to TRBJ1-1; the D gene is possibly TRBD1 (6 bases). The CDR3 length is 13 residues. V lost 6 bases and J 5 bases, leaving 13 bases between the germline ends. The CDR3 protein is CASRYRVGTEAFF. CDR3 coding DNA: TGTGCCAGCAGATACAGGGTGGGGACTGAAGCTTTCTTT.

This clone has a count of ten or more. This sequence may be a read error, since a much larger clone differs from it by one base. The V call is TRBV24-1, the J call TRBJ2-2; D is uncertain. V lost 1 base and J lost 9, with 17 bases in between. The CDR3 length is 16 residues. CDR1 and CDR2 from the germline V gene are KGHDR and SFDVKD. This chain's CDR3 is CATSDFTAATPRELFF. The CDR3 nucleotides are TGTGCCACCAGTGATTTCACGGCAGCGACTCCCCGGGAGCTGTTTTTT.

This clone has at least ten counts. The chain employs TRBV11-3 and TRBJ2-7; 7 bases are a match to TRBD2. V shed 5 bases, J shed 4 bases, and the junction held 20 bases outside the gene matches. There are 18 residues in the CDR3. Germline loops: CDR1 SGHNT, CDR2 YENEEA. The CDR3 spells CASSPRVGGSILLYEQYF. DNA of the CDR3: TGTGCCAGCAGCCCCCGGGTCGGCGGGAGCATCCTTCTTTACGAGCAGTACTTC.